This T cell receptor beta chain was captured in a study of T cells in Graves' hyperthyroidism and ophthalmopathy. Regarding the study as a whole: Blood also carried most thyroid clonotypes expanded above 0.001.

Amplified TCR beta CDR3 regions derived from RNA transcripts. First-round RT-PCR targeting the TCR CDR3 was performed with the HTBI primer set. TCRdb reprocessed the multiplex PCR reads with MiXCR, giving one entry per CDR3 protein. The profile shows 370,000 or so distinct CDR3 sequences, about 15% of them singletons. Hyperthyroidism, newly diagnosed and lasting under 2 months, affected patients aged 18 to 65. For the diagnoses, clinical symptoms, serum thyroxine and TRAb, thyroid ultrasound and orbital computed tomography were used. V was trimmed by 1 base and J by 1 base, leaving 6 bases between them. CDR1 is SGHNT and CDR2 is YYREEE in the germline V gene (reference sequence). The CDR3 loop spans 13 amino acids. This clonotype was found a few times. Its antigen remains unknown.

The receptor was derived from a woman younger than 35 with Graves' hyperthyroidism that later progressed to Graves' ophthalmopathy. The rearrangement uses TRBV5-4 and TRBJ2-7; D not certain. The sample consisted of blood. In DNA form, the CDR3 reads TGTGCCAGCAGCTTGATGCTATCCTACGAGCAGTACTTC. Protein product: CASSLMLSYEQYF.